The clone carrying this TCR beta chain was recorded at least ten times. The antigen remains undetermined. These data come from a study of response to subunit inactivated influenza vaccine. In TCRdb, the RT-PCR reads were re-called with MiXCR into one record per CDR3 protein. The sample has roughly 460,000 distinct CDR3 sequences; approximately 11% are singletons. Study-wide results and caveats: Each seasonal flu vaccination may recruit only limited new T cells, authors suggested.

The CDR3 runs 14 residues. In germline, CDR1 is DFQATT, CDR2 SNEGSKA (reference sequence). V lost 0 bases and J 1 base, leaving 8 bases between the germline ends. This TCR was sampled from a man aged 50-60 years who received an inactivated influenza vaccine. The chain combines TRBV20-1 with TRBJ2-3, with D unresolved. The sample in question was PBMCs from blood, obtained about 40 days after vaccination. CDR3 region: CSARDEGRTDTQYF. CDR3 DNA: TGCAGTGCTAGAGACGAAGGCCGCACAGATACGCAGTATTTT.